Below are 8 T cell receptor beta chains sequenced from a single sample in a study of radiation and T cells in renal cell carcinoma. The repertoire was sequenced with immunoSEQ multiplex PCR; TCRdb's copy has only in-frame clones and lacks some. This table has roughly 18,000 clones, roughly 60% appearing once. Treatment specified: treatment-naive control, cytoreductive nephrectomy. The sample consisted of tumor tissue, taken from a patient whose treatment was nephrectomy without radiotherapy. These receptors were obtained from a man in his fifties or sixties with renal cell carcinoma.

The rearrangement uses TRBV9 and TRBJ1-1; D is possibly TRBD1 (5 bases). V was pared by 2 bases and J by 3 bases, with 14 bases between. The CDR3 covers 15 residues. Germline CDR1 and CDR2: SGDLS and YYNGEE. The CDR3 here is CASSVDSKRYTEAFF. CDR3 nucleotide sequence: TGTGCCAGCAGCGTCGACAGTAAACGCTACACTGAAGCTTTCTTT.

DNA of the CDR3: TGTGCCAGCAGCGAGGACGCGACGGGCGAAAACATTCAGTACTTC. This sequence encodes CASSEDATGENIQYF. The chain combines TRBV9 with TRBJ2-4; D unresolved. The CDR3 contains 15 residues. Germline CDR1 is SGDLS and CDR2 is YYNGEE. The V end was cut by 3 bases, the J end by 5 bases, with 15 bases between.

The CDR3 coding sequence is TGTGCCAGCAGCGATCAAACAGGATCCGGAGAGACCCAGTACTTC. Its translation: CASSDQTGSGETQYF. V usage is TRBV9 and J usage is TRBJ2-5; tentative D call: TRBD1 (5 bases). V was trimmed by 3 bases and J by 4 bases, leaving 16 bases between them. The CDR3 contains 15 residues. Looked up from germline, CDR1 is SGDLS and CDR2 is YYNGEE.

The chain is built from TRBV15 and TRBJ1-4; D is undetermined. This CDR3 has 14 amino acids. Germline values: CDR1 LNHNV, CDR2 YYDKDF (reference sequence). Trimming took 6 bases from V and 0 from J, leaving 8 bases between them. CDR3 region: CATSYFSTNEKLFF. Here the CDR3 DNA reads TGTGCCACCAGTTATTTTTCAACTAATGAAAAACTGTTTTTT. The whole variable domain, remainder taken from reference TRBV15 and TRBJ1-4, is DAMVIQNPRYQVTQFGKPVTLSCSQTLNHNVMYWYQQKSSQAPKLLFHYYDKDFNNEADTPDNFQSRRPNTSFCFLDIRSPGLGDTAMYLCATSYFSTNEKLFFGSGTQLSVL.

The CDR3 nucleotides read TGTGCCAGCAGCTTGGTAGCGGGCTATGGCTACACCTTC. It yields the protein CASSLVAGYGYTF. The chain uses TRBV5-6 and TRBJ1-2; D is unclear. This CDR3 comprises 13 residues. The germline V gene has CDR1 SGHDT and CDR2 YYEEEE. The V end was cut by 0 bases, the J end by 4 bases, with 7 bases between.

As DNA, the CDR3 is TGTGCCAGCAGCGTAGCGGGGAACACAGATACGCAGTATTTT. This translates into CASSVAGNTDTQYF. This chain joins TRBV9 and TRBJ2-3; tentative D call: TRBD2 (5 bases). V lost 0 bases and J lost 2, with 7 bases in between. The V gene's germline CDR1 is SGDLS and CDR2 YYNGEE. There are 14 residues in the CDR3. Variable domain in full (rest from reference TRBV9 and TRBJ2-3): DSGVTQTPKHLITATGQRVTLRCSPRSGDLSVYWYQQSLDQGLQFLIQYYNGEERAKGNILERFSAQQFPDLHSELNLSSLELGDSALYFCASSVAGNTDTQYFGPGTRLTVL.

The sample holds a few counts of this clone. The genes are TRBV19 and TRBJ1-4; 9 nucleotides align to TRBD1. The CDR3 runs to 15 residues. V trimming: 6 bases; J trimming: 3 bases; junction bases outside the gene matches: 5. Germline CDR1 reads LNHDA; CDR2 reads SQIVND (reference sequence). CDR3 amino acids: CASRKGTGPNEKLFF. CDR3 bases: TGTGCCAGTAGGAAAGGGACAGGGCCTAATGAAAAACTGTTTTTT. The whole variable domain, filled in from reference TRBV19 and TRBJ1-4, reads DGGITQSPKYLFRKEGQNVTLSCEQNLNHDAMYWYRQDPGQGLRLIYYSQIVNDFQKGDIAEGYSVSREKKESFPLTVTSAQKNPTAFYLCASRKGTGPNEKLFFGSGTQLSVL.

This chain links TRBV7-9 with TRBJ2-1, with 10 positions matching TRBD2. V trimming: 3 bases; J trimming: 4 bases; junction bases outside the gene matches: 3. The CDR3 has 15 amino acids. Germline V gives CDR1 SEHNR, CDR2 FQNEAQ (reference sequence). The CDR3 DNA is TGTGCCAGCAGCTTGGGGACTAGCGCTTACAATGAGCAGTTCTTC. Translation gives CASSLGTSAYNEQFF.